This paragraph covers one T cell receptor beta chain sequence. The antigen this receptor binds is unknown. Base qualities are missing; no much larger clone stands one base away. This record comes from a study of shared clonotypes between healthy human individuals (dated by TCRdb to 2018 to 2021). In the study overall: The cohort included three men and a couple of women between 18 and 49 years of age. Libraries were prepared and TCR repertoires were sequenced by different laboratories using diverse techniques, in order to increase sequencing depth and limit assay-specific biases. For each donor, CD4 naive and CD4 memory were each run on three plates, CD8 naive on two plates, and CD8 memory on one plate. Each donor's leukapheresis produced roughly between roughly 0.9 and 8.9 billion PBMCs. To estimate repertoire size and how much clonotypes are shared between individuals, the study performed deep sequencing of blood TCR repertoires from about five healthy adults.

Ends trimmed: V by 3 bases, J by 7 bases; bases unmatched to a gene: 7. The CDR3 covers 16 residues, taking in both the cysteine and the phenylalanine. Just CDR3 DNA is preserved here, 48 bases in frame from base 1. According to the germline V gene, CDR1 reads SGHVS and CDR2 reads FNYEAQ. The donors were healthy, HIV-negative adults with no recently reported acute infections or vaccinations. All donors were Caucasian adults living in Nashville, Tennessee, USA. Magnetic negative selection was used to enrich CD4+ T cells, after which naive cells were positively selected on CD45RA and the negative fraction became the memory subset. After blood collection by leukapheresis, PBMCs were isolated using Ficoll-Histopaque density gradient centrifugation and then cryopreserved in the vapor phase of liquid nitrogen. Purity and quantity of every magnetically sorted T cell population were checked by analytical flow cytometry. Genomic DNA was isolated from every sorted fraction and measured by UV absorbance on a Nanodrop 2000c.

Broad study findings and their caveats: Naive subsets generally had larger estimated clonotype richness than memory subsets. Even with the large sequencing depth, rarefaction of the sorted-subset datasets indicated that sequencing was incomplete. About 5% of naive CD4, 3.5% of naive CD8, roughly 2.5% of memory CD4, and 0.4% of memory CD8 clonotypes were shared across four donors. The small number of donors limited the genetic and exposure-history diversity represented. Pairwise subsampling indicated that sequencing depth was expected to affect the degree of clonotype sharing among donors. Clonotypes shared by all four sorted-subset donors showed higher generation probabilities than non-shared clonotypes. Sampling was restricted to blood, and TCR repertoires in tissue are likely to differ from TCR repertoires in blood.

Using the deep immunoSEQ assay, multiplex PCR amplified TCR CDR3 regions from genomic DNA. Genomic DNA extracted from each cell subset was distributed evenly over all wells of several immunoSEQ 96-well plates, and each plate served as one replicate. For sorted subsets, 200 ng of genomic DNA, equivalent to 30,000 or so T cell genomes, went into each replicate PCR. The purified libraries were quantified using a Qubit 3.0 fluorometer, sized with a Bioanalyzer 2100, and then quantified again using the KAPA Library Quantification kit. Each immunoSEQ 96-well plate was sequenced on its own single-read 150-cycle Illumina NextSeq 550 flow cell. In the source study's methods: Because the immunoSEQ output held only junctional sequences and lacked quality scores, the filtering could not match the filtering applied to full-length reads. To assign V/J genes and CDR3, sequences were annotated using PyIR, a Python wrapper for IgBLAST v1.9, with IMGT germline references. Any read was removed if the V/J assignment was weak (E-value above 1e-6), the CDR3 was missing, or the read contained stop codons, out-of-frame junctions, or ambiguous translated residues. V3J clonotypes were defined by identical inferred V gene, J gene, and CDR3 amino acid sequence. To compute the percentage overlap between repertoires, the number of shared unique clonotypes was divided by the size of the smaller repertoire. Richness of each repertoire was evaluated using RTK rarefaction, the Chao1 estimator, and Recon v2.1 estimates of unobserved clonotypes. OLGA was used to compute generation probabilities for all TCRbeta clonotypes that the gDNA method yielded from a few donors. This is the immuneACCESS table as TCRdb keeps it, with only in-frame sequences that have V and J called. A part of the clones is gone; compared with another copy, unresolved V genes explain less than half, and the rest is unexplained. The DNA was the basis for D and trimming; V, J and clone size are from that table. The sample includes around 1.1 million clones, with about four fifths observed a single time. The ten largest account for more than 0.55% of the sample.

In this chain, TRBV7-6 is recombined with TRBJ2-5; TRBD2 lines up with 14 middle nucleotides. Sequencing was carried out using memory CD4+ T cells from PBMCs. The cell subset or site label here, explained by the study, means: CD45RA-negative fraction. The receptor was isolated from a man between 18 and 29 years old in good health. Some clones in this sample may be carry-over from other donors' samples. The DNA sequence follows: TGTGCCAGCAGCTTGGGACTAGCGGGAGCCCCCGCGACCCAGTACTTC. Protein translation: CASSLGLAGAPATQYF.